The subject of this entry is one T cell receptor beta chain. This sample stems from a study of blood T cell repertoires in COVID-19. Background on the study: Nucleic acid was either cDNA or gDNA, and it came from T cells, B-cell-depleted T cells, or PBMCs.

Clones were sequenced by immunoSEQ multiplex PCR, and TCRdb holds only the in-frame ones, with some missing. The data contain under 60,000 clones, 80% to 90% of them seen just once; the ten biggest clones take up about 1.5%. CDR1 and CDR2 (germline): SGHNT, YYREEE (reference sequence). The CDR3 is made up of 12 amino acids. V shed 4 bases and J shed 8 bases, with 9 bases lying between them. This clonotype originated in a man aged 55 to 70 with acute or convalescent COVID-19. The sequenced material came from peripheral blood. V and J are TRBV5-4 and TRBJ1-4, with a tentative D call TRBD1 (5 bases). The CDR3 DNA reads as TGTGCCAGCAGCCAGGCAGGGGAAAAACTGTTTTTT. It encodes CASSQAGEKLFF.